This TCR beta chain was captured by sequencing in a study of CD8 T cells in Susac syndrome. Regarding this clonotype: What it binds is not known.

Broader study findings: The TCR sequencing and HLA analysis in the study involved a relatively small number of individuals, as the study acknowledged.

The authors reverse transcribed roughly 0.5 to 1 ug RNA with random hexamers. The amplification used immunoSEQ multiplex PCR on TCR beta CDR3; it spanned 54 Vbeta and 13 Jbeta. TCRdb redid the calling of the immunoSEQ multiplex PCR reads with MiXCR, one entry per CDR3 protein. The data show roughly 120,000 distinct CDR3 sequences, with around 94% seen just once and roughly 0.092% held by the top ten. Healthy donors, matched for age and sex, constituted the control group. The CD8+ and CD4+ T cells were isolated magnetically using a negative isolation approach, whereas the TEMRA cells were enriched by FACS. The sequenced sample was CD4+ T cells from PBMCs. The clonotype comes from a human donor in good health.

The CDR3 region has the DNA TGTGCCAGCAGCCCGGGGACAGGGGGCACGTACGAGCAGTACTTC. Translation: CASSPGTGGTYEQYF. The V call is TRBV7-3, the J call TRBJ2-7; TRBD1 matches at 12 bases. CDR1 SGHTA and CDR2 FQGTGA come from the germline V gene. After removal of 5 bases from V and 4 bases from J, the junction contained 6 bases not matched to a gene. CDR3 length: 15 amino acids.